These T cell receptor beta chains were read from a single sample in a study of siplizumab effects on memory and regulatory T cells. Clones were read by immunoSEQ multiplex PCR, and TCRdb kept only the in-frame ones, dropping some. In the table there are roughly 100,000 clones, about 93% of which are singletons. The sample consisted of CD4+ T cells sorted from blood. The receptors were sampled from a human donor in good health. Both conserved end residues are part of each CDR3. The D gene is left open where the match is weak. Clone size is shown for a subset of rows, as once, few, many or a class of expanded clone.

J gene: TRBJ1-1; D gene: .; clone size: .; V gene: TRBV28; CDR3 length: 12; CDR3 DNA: TGTGCCAGCTCCAGGGAGAACACTGAAGCTTTCTTT; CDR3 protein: CASSRENTEAFF
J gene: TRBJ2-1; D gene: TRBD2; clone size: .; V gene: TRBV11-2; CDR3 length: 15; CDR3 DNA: TGTGCCAGCAGGAAGACTAGCGGGGGTTACAATGAGCAGTTCTTC; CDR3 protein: CASRKTSGGYNEQFF
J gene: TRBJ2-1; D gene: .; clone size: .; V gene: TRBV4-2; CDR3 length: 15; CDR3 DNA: TGTGCCAGCAGCCAAGAGTCTAGCCAATACAATGAGCAGTTCTTC; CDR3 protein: CASSQESSQYNEQFF
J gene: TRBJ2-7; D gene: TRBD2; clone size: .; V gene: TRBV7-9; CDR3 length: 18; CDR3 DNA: TGTGCCAGCAGCTTAGCGGCGGGAGATCATTTCAGCTCCTACGAGCAGTACTTC; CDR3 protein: CASSLAAGDHFSSYEQYF
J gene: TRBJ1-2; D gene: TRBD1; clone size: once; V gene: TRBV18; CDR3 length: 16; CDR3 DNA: TGTGCCAGCTCACCTCTAGATACAGGGGGTACCTATGGCTACACCTTC; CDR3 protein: CASSPLDTGGTYGYTF
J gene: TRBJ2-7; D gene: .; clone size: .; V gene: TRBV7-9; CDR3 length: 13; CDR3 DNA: TGTGCCAGCAGCTCCCTTCGCCTTATAGAGCAGTACTTC; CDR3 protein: CASSSLRLIEQYF
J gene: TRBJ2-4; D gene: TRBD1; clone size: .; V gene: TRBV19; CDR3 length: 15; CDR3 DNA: TGTGCCAGCAGTATAACAGGGGGCAGCAAAAACATTCAGTACTTC; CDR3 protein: CASSITGGSKNIQYF
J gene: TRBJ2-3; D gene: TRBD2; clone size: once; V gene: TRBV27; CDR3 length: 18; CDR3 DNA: TGTGCCAGCAGTTTATCCCGGGTTAGCGGGACTAGCACAGATACGCAGTATTTT; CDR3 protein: CASSLSRVSGTSTDTQYF
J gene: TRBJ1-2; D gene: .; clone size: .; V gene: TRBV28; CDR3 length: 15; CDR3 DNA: TGTGCCAGCAGTTTAGATGGGGGGCGCTACTATGGCTACACCTTC; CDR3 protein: CASSLDGGRYYGYTF
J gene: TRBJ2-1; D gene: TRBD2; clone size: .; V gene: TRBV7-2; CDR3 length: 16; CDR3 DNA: TGTGCCAGCAGCTCCGCTAGCGGGAGTACCTACAATGAGCAGTTCTTC; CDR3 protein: CASSSASGSTYNEQFF
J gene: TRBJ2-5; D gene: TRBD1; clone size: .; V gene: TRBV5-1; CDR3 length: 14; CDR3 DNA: TGCGCCAGCAGCTTCGACAGGGCAGGGGAGACCCAGTACTTC; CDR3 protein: CASSFDRAGETQYF
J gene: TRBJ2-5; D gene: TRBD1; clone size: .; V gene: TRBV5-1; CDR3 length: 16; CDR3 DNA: TGCGCCAGCAGCTTATCGGGACAGGGGGCTTGGGAGACCCAGTACTTC; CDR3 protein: CASSLSGQGAWETQYF
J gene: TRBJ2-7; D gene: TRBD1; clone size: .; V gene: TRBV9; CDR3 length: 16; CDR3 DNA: TGTGCCAGCAGCGTGAACCCGAGACAGGGCCCCTACGAGCAGTACTTC; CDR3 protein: CASSVNPRQGPYEQYF
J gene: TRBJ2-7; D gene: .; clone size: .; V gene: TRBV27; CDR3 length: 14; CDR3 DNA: TGTGCCAGCAGTTTAGGGACACCAATCTACGAGCAGTACTTC; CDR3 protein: CASSLGTPIYEQYF
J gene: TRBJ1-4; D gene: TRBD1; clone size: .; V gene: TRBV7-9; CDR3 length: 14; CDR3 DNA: TGTGCCAGCAGCTTCCAACAGGGGCTAGGTAAACTGTTTTTT; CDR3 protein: CASSFQQGLGKLFF
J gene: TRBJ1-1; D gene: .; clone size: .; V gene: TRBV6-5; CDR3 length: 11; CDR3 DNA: TGTGCCAGCAGTTACCGGGGTGAAGCTTTCTTT; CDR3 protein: CASSYRGEAFF
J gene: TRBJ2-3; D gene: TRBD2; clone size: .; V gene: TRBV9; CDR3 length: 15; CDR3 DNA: TGTGCCAGCAGCGCTCGGGAGGGGGGAATAGATACGCAGTATTTT; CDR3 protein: CASSAREGGIDTQYF
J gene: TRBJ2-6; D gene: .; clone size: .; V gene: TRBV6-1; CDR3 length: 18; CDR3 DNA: TGTGCCAGCAGTGAACGACATCCGGGGGCATCTGGGGCCAACGTCCTGACTTTC; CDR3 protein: CASSERHPGASGANVLTF
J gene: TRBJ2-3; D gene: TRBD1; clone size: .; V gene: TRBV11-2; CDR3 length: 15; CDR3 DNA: TGTGCCAGCAGCCACGGACAGGGGAGGACAGATACGCAGTATTTT; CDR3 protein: CASSHGQGRTDTQYF
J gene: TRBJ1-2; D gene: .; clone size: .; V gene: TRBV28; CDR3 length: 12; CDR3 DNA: TGTGCCAGCTCACTTAGGGTTTACGGCTACACCTTC; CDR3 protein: CASSLRVYGYTF
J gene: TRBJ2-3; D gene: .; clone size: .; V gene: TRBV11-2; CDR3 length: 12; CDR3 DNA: TGTGCCAGCAGGCAGGGGGGAGATACGCAGTATTTT; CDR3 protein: CASRQGGDTQYF
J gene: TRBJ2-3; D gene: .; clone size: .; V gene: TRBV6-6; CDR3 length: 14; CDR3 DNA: TGTGCCAGCAGTTACCGGCGGGAATCTGGTACGCAGTATTTT; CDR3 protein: CASSYRRESGTQYF
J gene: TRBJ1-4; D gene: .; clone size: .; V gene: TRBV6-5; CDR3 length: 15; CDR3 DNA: TGTGCCAGCAGTTACTTGGGAGCAACTAATGAAAAACTGTTTTTT; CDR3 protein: CASSYLGATNEKLFF
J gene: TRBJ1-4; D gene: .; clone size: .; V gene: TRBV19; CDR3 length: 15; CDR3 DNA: TGTGCCAGTAGGGGGCTAAGTTCAACTAATGAAAAACTGTTTTTT; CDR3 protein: CASRGLSSTNEKLFF
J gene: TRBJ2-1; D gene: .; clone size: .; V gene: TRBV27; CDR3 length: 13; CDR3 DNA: TGTGCCAGCAGTTTAAGAACGTACAATGAGCAGTTCTTC; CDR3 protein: CASSLRTYNEQFF
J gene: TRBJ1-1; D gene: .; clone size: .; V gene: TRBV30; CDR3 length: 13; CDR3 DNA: TGTGCCTGGAGTTTGCTGGGGGACACTGAAGCTTTCTTT; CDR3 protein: CAWSLLGDTEAFF
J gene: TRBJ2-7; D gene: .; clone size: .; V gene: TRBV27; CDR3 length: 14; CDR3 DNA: TGTGCCAGCAGGCCGGGACCCTGGGGCGGCGAGCAGTACTTC; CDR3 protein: CASRPGPWGGEQYF
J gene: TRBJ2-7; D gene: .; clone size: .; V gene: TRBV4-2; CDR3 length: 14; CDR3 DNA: TGTGCCAGCAGCCAAGATCTGGCGGAATACGAGCAGTACTTC; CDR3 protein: CASSQDLAEYEQYF
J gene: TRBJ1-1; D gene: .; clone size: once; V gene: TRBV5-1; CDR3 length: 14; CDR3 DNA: TGCGCCAGCAGCTTGGTGGCAGAGGGCACTGAAGCTTTCTTT; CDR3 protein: CASSLVAEGTEAFF
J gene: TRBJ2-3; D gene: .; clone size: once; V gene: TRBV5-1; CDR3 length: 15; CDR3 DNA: TGCGCCAGCAGCTCGGACACTAGCAGAACAGATACGCAGTATTTT; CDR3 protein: CASSSDTSRTDTQYF
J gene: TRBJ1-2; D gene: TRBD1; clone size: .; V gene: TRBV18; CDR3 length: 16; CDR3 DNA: TGTGCCAGCTCACCAATAGGTGAACAGGGGGTCGGTGGCTACACCTTC; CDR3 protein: CASSPIGEQGVGGYTF
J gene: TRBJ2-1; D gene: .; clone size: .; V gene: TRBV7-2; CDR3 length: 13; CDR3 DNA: TGTGCCAGCAGCTTAGGCGGAAAAAATGAGCAGTTCTTC; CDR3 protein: CASSLGGKNEQFF
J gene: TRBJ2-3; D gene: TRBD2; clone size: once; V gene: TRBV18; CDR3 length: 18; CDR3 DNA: TGTGCCAGCTCACCTACACCGGGACTAGCGGGAGCCTTGGATACGCAGTATTTT; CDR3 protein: CASSPTPGLAGALDTQYF
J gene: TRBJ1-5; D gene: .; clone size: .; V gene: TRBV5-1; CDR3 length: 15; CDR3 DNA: TGCGCCAGCAGCTTAGACGGTTTAATCTATCAGCCCCAGCATTTT; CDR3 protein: CASSLDGLIYQPQHF
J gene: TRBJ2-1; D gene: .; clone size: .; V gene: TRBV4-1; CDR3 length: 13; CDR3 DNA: TGCGCCAGCAGCCACTGGGACATCAATGAGCAGTTCTTC; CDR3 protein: CASSHWDINEQFF
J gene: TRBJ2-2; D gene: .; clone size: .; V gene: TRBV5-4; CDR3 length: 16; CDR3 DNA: TGTGCCAGCAGCTCCGGGTCTGGGGCTAACACCGGGGAGCTGTTTTTT; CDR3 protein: CASSSGSGANTGELFF
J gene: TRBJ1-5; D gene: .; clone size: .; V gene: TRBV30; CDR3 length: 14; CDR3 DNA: TGTGCCTGGAGTGAGGGATTATCCAATCAGCCCCAGCATTTT; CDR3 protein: CAWSEGLSNQPQHF
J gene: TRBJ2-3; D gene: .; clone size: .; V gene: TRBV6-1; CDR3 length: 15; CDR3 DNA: TGTGCCAGCAGTGAAAAAATGGGTAGGGTAGATACGCAGTATTTT; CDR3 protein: CASSEKMGRVDTQYF
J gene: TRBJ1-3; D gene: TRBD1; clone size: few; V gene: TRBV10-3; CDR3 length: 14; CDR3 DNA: TGTGCCATCAAGGACAGGGAGTATACGAACACCATATATTTT; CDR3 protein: CAIKDREYTNTIYF
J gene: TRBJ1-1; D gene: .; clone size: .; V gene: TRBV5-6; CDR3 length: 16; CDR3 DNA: TGTGCCAGCAGCTTTTGGACAGCCACTATCGACACTGAAGCTTTCTTT; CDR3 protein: CASSFWTATIDTEAFF
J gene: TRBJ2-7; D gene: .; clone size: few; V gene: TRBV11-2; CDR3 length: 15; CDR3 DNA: TGTGCCAGCAGCTTAGAGCGAGAGAGCTCCTACGAGCAGTACTTC; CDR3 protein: CASSLERESSYEQYF
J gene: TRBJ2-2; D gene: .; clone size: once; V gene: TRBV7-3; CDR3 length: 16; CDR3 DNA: TGTGCCAGCAGCCTTGCGAACGCCCAGAACACCGGGGAGCTGTTTTTT; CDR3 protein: CASSLANAQNTGELFF
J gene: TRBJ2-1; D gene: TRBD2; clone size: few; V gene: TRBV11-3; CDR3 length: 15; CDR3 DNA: TGTGCCAGCAGCCTTACTAGCGGGGGACACAATGAGCAGTTCTTC; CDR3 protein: CASSLTSGGHNEQFF
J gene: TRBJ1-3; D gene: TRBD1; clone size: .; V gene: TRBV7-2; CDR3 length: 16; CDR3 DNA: TGTGCCAGCAGCTTATTGGGACAGGGGTCAGGAAACACCATATATTTT; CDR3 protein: CASSLLGQGSGNTIYF
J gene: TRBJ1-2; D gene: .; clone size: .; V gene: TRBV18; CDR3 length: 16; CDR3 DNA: TGTGCCAGCTCACCTCAAAAACTGCAAGCGTACTATGGCTACACCTTC; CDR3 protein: CASSPQKLQAYYGYTF
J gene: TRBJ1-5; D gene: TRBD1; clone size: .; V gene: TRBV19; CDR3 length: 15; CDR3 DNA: TGTGCCAGTAGTATCCGGGACAGGGGGATTCAGCCCCAGCATTTT; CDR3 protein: CASSIRDRGIQPQHF
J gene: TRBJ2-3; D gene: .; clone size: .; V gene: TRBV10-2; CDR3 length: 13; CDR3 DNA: TGCGCCAGCAGTGCAGGGGACACAGATACGCAGTATTTT; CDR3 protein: CASSAGDTDTQYF
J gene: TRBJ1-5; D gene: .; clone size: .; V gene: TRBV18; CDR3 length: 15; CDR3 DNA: TGTGCCAGCTCACCACAGGACAAGTCCAATCAGCCCCAGCATTTT; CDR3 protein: CASSPQDKSNQPQHF
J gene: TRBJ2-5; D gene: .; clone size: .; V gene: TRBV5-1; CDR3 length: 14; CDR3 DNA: TGCGCCAGCAGCTCCCGGACCCAATCGGGGACCCAGTACTTC; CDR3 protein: CASSSRTQSGTQYF
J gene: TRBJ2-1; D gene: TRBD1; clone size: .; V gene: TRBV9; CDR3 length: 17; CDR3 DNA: TGTGCCAGCAGCCTCCGAAGAGTCGGACAGGGGGGCAATGAGCAGTTCTTC; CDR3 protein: CASSLRRVGQGGNEQFF
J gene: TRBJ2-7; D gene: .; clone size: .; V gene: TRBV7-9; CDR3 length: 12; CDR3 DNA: TGTGCCAGCGGGCCCGGAAGGTACGAGCAGTACTTC; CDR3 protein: CASGPGRYEQYF
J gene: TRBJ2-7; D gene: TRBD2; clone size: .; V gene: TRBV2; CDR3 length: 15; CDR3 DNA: TGTGCCAGCAGTGTTGATAGCGGGCTTCTGGGGGAGCAGTACTTC; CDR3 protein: CASSVDSGLLGEQYF
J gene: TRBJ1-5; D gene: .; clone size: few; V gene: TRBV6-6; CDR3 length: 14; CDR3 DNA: TGTGCCAGCAGTCCGTCCGATAGCAATCAGCCCCAGCATTTT; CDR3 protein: CASSPSDSNQPQHF